This T cell receptor (beta chain) is from a study of cytomegalovirus exposure and HLA in healthy donors. About the study: Around 190 million T cells yielded approximately 100 million unique TCR beta sequences, as an earlier analysis found. Study-level points and caveats: Sequencing depth roughly uniform across donors was assumed in presence/absence analyses.

Only a few counts were recorded for this clone. Its antigen is as yet unknown. PCR primers comprised 60 Vbeta and 13 Jbeta primers. In the authors' workflow: The count from a later analysis was tens of millions of unique TCR beta chains, some 9.9 million of them shared. Here immunoSEQ multiplex PCR was the method, and the copy in TCRdb shows in-frame clones only, minus some. That table furnishes V, J and clone size, whereas the DNA furnished D and trimming. This repertoire shows roughly 78,000 clones, 55% to 75% found once; its top ten account for approximately 5.8%. This clonotype was sampled from a man younger than 45 in good health and CMV-seropositive. The source material was PBMCs.

The CDR3 nucleotides read TGCGCCAGCAGCCGAGCGGGGGGGAAAGAAGAGACCCAGTACTTC. Its translation is CASSRAGGKEETQYF. The V gene is TRBV5-1, the J gene TRBJ2-5; 10 bases fit TRBD2. Germline V gene lookup returns CDR1 SGHRS and CDR2 YFSETQ. The J segment lost 3 bases and the V segment lost 4 bases, leaving 6 bases of the junction unmatched. There are 15 residues in the CDR3. Full variable domain (outside the CDR3, taken from reference TRBV5-1 and TRBJ2-5): KAGVTQTPRYLIKTRGQQVTLSCSPISGHRSVSWYQQTPGQGLQFLFEYFSETQRNKGNFPGRFSGRQFSNSRSEMNVSTLELGDSALYLCASSRAGGKEETQYFGPGTRLLVL.